This TCR beta chain was sequenced during a study of T cell responses to AZD1222 COVID-19 vaccine. Findings and caveats of the study: Donors in the cohort were predominantly white British and more often female, and clonal diversity was possibly underestimated.

Trimming took 5 bases from V and 5 from J; bases not matched to a gene: 10. CDR1 MNHEY and CDR2 SMNVEV come from the germline V gene (reference sequence). This CDR3 contains 15 residues. Profiling relied on immunoSEQ multiplex PCR, and the TCRdb table lists in-frame clones only, not all of them. The sample lists about 86,000 clones, 90% seen once, with 2.5% to 3.5% in the top ten. This clone counts as medium-sized. Its antigen is currently unknown. V and J are TRBV27 and TRBJ1-1; 8 bases are shared with TRBD1. This receptor was identified in an adult in good health. Here the sequenced sample was peripheral blood, taken on day 0 of AZD1222 vaccination. In DNA, the CDR3 is TGTGCCAGCAGTGAATACCGGGACAGGCGTACTGAAGCTTTCTTT. Its translation: CASSEYRDRRTEAFF.